This entry lists 19 T cell receptor beta chains sequenced from one sample in a study of neurological immune-mediated disorders. TCRdb fed the 5' RACE reads into MiXCR, producing one record per CDR3 protein. The sample records about 58,000 distinct CDR3 sequences, 3% to 4% being singletons. What was sequenced was PBMCs. The origin of the receptors is a woman aged 60-70 years with multiple sclerosis.

This clonotype was seen at least ten times. V gene TRBV5-1 combines with J gene TRBJ2-7; D remains ambiguous. V was pared by 1 base and J by 3 bases, with 8 bases between. The CDR3 consists of 13 residues. CDR1 SGHRS and CDR2 YFSETQ come from the germline V gene. The CDR3 DNA sequence: TGCGCCAGCAGCTTGTACACCAACTACGAGCAGTACTTC. This codes for CASSLYTNYEQYF.

This clonotype was recorded many times. The chain couples TRBV15 to TRBJ2-5; 9 nucleotides line up with TRBD2. V was clipped by 8 bases and J by 1 base; unmatched bases: 5. The CDR3 is 14 amino acids. Germline lookup yields CDR1 LNHNV and CDR2 YYDKDF (reference sequence). The CDR3 loop reads CATELAGSQETQYF. In DNA, the CDR3 is TGTGCCACCGAGCTAGCGGGGAGCCAAGAGACCCAGTACTTC.

This clonotype has at least ten counts. The chain links TRBV27 to TRBJ1-5, with D perhaps matching TRBD1 (6 bases). Trimming left V 3 bases short and J 7 bases short, with 19 bases between. This CDR3 is built from 16 residues. CDR1 is MNHEY and CDR2 is SMNVEV in the germline V gene (reference sequence). CDR3 nucleotide sequence: TGTGCCAGCAGTTTCGACTCCTCAGGGGCGGGACAGCCCCAGCATTTT. This sequence encodes CASSFDSSGAGQPQHF.

This clonotype was counted at least ten times. The V and J genes are TRBV20-1 and TRBJ2-7, with 9 bases that match TRBD2. Germline CDR1 reads DFQATT; CDR2 reads SNEGSKA (reference sequence). CDR3 length: 14 residues. The trim removed 4 bases at V and 3 bases at J, leaving 7 bases unmatched. The CDR3 sequence is CSAKMGLAGYEQYF. DNA of the CDR3: TGCAGTGCTAAAATGGGACTAGCTGGCTACGAGCAGTACTTC.

In this sample, this clonotype turned up many times. V is TRBV20-1 and J is TRBJ2-1, with D tentatively TRBD2 (6 bases). Germline CDR1 is DFQATT and CDR2 is SNEGSKA (reference sequence). The CDR3 is 13 amino acids. Between the trimmed V and J ends, which lost 3 bases and 6 bases, there was a span of 12 bases. CDR3 sequence (DNA): TGCAGTGCTAGGCCACTAGCCGTCAATGAGCAGTTCTTC. Protein sequence: CSARPLAVNEQFF.

This clonotype was seen at least ten times. V gene TRBV12-3 or TRBV12-4 combines with J gene TRBJ2-2; D call uncertain. With 2 bases removed from V and 7 bases from J, the gap between germline ends came to 5 bases. CDR3 length: 12 residues. CDR3 residues: CASSLSVGELFF. The DNA of the CDR3 is TGTGCCAGCAGTTTATCTGTCGGGGAGCTGTTTTTT.

Comments on this clonotype: A much more abundant neighbour one base away suggests this may be a read error. The chain joins TRBV18 to TRBJ1-3; a possible D gene is TRBD1 (5 bases). CDR1 and CDR2 (germline): KGHSH, LQKENI. This CDR3 has 16 amino acids. The V end was cut by 8 bases, the J end by 2 bases, with 19 bases between. As DNA, the CDR3 is TGTGCCAGCACCCAGGCCCATGGGGCGGCTGGAAACACCATATATTTT. The encoded protein is CASTQAHGAAGNTIYF. The full variable domain, rest sourced from reference TRBV18 and TRBJ1-3, is NAGVMQNPRHLVRRRGQEARLRCSPMKGHSHVYWYRQLPEEGLKFMVYLQKENIIDESGMPKERFSAEFPKEGPSILRIQQVVRGDSAAYFCASTQAHGAAGNTIYFGEGSWLTVV.

This clonotype has at least ten counts. The chain uses TRBV15 and TRBJ2-3; the D is unclear. V lost 5 bases and J lost 9, with 15 bases in between. The CDR3 is 13 residues long. CDR1 and CDR2 (germline): LNHNV, YYDKDF (reference sequence). DNA of the CDR3: TGTGCCACCAGCCCGTCCCCTGATGAGACGCAGTATTTT. Translated, it gives CATSPSPDETQYF.

This clonotype was seen at least ten times. V usage is TRBV9 and J usage is TRBJ2-3; 10 positions match TRBD2. The CDR3 totals 16 residues. In germline, CDR1 is SGDLS, CDR2 YYNGEE. Germline trimming cut 2 bases from V and 0 bases from J; bases unmatched to any gene: 3. The CDR3 is CASSVGAGGSTDTQYF. CDR3 DNA: TGTGCCAGCAGCGTGGGAGCGGGAGGGAGCACAGATACGCAGTATTTT.

In this sample, this clonotype turned up a few times. V and J are TRBV28 and TRBJ2-5, with TRBD2 as a possible D gene (6 bases). Trimming shortened V by 5 bases and J by 2 bases, and 15 bases separated the two germline ends. Looked up from germline, CDR1 is MDHEN and CDR2 is SYDVKM. The length of the CDR3 is 15 residues. DNA of the CDR3: TGTGCCAGCAGTGTAGGGTGGGGGGTACAAGAGACCCAGTACTTC. Protein sequence: CASSVGWGVQETQYF.

This clonotype came up many times. V and J are TRBV10-3 and TRBJ2-1, with D unclear. CDR3 length: 13 amino acids. Trimming stripped 9 bases from V and 0 bases from J, with 9 bases between. Germline V gene sequence: CDR1 ENHRY, CDR2 SYGVKD. The CDR3 protein is CAILSGSYNEQFF. CDR3 nucleotide sequence: TGTGCCATTCTGTCAGGCTCCTACAATGAGCAGTTCTTC.

This clonotype showed up many times. The genes are TRBV20-1 and TRBJ1-6, with D perhaps matching TRBD1 (5 bases). The germline V gene has CDR1 DFQATT and CDR2 SNEGSKA (reference sequence). Trimming removed 2 bases from V and 7 bases from J, with 12 bases in between. The CDR3 spans 14 residues. This CDR3 is CSARSGTNNSPLHF. The CDR3 DNA sequence: TGCAGTGCTAGATCAGGGACGAACAATTCACCCCTCCACTTT.

At least ten counts were recorded for this clonotype. The chain recombines TRBV5-1 with TRBJ1-4, with TRBD1 matching over 7 bases. The length of the CDR3 is 13 residues. V was pared by 2 bases and J by 8 bases, with 3 bases of the junction left unmatched. CDR1 is SGHRS and CDR2 is YFSETQ in the germline V gene. This chain's CDR3 is CASSFQGDEKLFF. CDR3 in DNA: TGCGCCAGCAGCTTCCAGGGGGACGAAAAACTGTTTTTT. The complete variable domain, with remaining parts taken from reference TRBV5-1 and TRBJ1-4, reads KAGVTQTPRYLIKTRGQQVTLSCSPISGHRSVSWYQQTPGQGLQFLFEYFSETQRNKGNFPGRFSGRQFSNSRSEMNVSTLELGDSALYLCASSFQGDEKLFFGSGTQLSVL.

This clonotype was seen ten or more times. The chain couples TRBV20-1 to TRBJ2-5; D might be TRBD2 (7 bases). Germline CDR1 DFQATT, CDR2 SNEGSKA (reference sequence). The V end was cut by 0 bases, the J end by 5 bases, with 13 bases between. The CDR3 is 14 residues long. The DNA of the CDR3 is TGCAGTGCTAGAGAGGGAGGGGGTCCGGAGACCCAGTACTTC. Translating gives CSAREGGGPETQYF.

About this clonotype itself: This sequence may be a read error, since a much larger clone differs from it by one base. The chain recombines TRBV10-3 with TRBJ1-1; unclear D gene. This CDR3 contains 11 residues. Germline-derived CDR1 and CDR2 are ENHRY and SYGVKD. CDR3 bases: TGTGACACTGGGGTGCGGACTGAAGCTTTCTTT. Protein product: CDTGVRTEAFF.

This clonotype was seen ten or more times. The chain carries TRBV12-3 or TRBV12-4 and TRBJ1-5; TRBD1 is a possible D gene (6 bases). The CDR3 has 17 residues. With 4 bases removed from V and 4 bases from J, the gap between germline ends came to 20 bases. The CDR3 DNA sequence: TGTGCCAGCAGTTCCCAGACCCTACAGGGAGGGAATCAGCCCCAGCATTTT. As protein: CASSSQTLQGGNQPQHF.

This clonotype was observed many times. V and J are TRBV5-5 and TRBJ1-5, with a possible D match to TRBD1 (5 bases). Germline CDR1 SGHKS, CDR2 YYEKEE (reference sequence). The CDR3 length is 15 residues. Trimming took 4 bases from V and 1 from J, leaving 12 bases between them. The CDR3 region is CASSLRRDSNQPQHF. DNA for the CDR3: TGTGCCAGCAGCCTTCGCCGGGACAGCAATCAGCCCCAGCATTTT.

In its sample, this clonotype was seen many times. The chain links TRBV1 to TRBJ2-7; the table assigns TRBD2, which was not confirmed against the DNA. TRBV1 is a pseudogene segment. This CDR3 comprises 13 residues. The CDR3, as DNA: TGCACCAGCGGTATAGCGGGATCCTACGAGCAGTACTTC. Residues: CTSGIAGSYEQYF.

This clonotype was seen ten or more times. The chain recombines TRBV28 with TRBJ2-1; 9 bases are a match to TRBD2. Germline CDR1 is MDHEN and CDR2 is SYDVKM. The CDR3 is 15 residues long. V shed 2 bases, J shed 2 bases, and the junction held 1 base outside the gene matches. The CDR3 DNA follows: TGTGCCAGCAGTTTAGGACTAGCGCCCTACAATGAGCAGTTCTTC. It encodes CASSLGLAPYNEQFF.